The next 9 T cell receptor beta chains were all read from a single sample in a study of Ad26.COV2.S vaccination and SARS-CoV-2 variants. Profiled with immunoSEQ multiplex PCR; TCRdb holds only in-frame clones, not every one. In the table there are more than 300,000 clones, approximately 80% of which are singletons. The sample's treatment: 15 to 20 received Ad26.COV2.S at low or high dose, single or two shots; 5 received placebo; per-sample allocation not given. Sample collection was performed on day 63 after the first vaccine or placebo injection. Sequencing was performed on peripheral blood, taken in a trial of Ad26.COV2.S vaccine versus placebo. The receptors shown here come from a person aged 18-65 years who received the Ad26.COV2.S COVID-19 vaccine or a placebo.

CDR3 residues: CATIGDNYGYTF. Here the CDR3 DNA reads TGTGCCACCATCGGGGACAACTATGGCTACACCTTC. The J gene is TRBJ1-2, the V gene TRBV5-4; D perhaps matches TRBD1 (5 bases). The CDR3 spans 12 residues. V was cut by 9 bases and J by 2 bases, with 11 bases left in between. Germline V gene data show CDR1 as SGHNT and CDR2 as YYREEE (reference sequence).

The chain uses TRBV10-3 and TRBJ1-1; D might be TRBD1 (5 bases). This CDR3 is 14 amino acids long. CDR1 ENHRY and CDR2 SYGVKD come from the germline V gene. Trimming removed 10 bases at V and 4 bases at J, with 19 bases between. For the CDR3, the DNA is TGTGCCACCCGGTTGGGACCAACGGGCACTGAAGCTTTCTTT. As protein: CATRLGPTGTEAFF.

The chain carries TRBV6-5 and TRBJ2-7; either TRBD1 or TRBD2 may supply D (5 bases each). The V end lost 0 bases, the J end lost 6 bases, and 9 bases lay between the germline ends. CDR3 length equals 13 residues. The germline V gene encodes CDR1 MNHEY and CDR2 SVGAGI. The CDR3 DNA follows: TGTGCCAGCAGTTACTCTGGGACCCTCGAGCAGTACTTC. Translation gives CASSYSGTLEQYF.

The V gene is TRBV27, the J gene TRBJ1-2, with D possibly TRBD1 on 5 matching bases. Germline lookup yields CDR1 MNHEY and CDR2 SMNVEV (reference sequence). Trimming left V 2 bases short and J 3 bases short, with 19 bases between. The CDR3 is 17 amino acids. The CDR3 loop is CASSLGAPPAGYYGYTF. The CDR3 DNA reads TGTGCCAGCAGTTTAGGGGCGCCACCGGCAGGGTACTATGGCTACACCTTC.

This sequence joins TRBV7-9 and TRBJ2-1; TRBD2 agrees at 13 bases. The CDR3 has 17 residues. Germline lookup yields CDR1 SEHNR and CDR2 FQNEAQ (reference sequence). V gave up 5 bases and J gave up 9 bases; unmatched junction bases: 13. The CDR3 region is CASSATPSGLAGTEQFF. CDR3 bases: TGTGCCAGCAGCGCAACCCCATCGGGACTAGCGGGGACTGAGCAGTTCTTC.

This sequence joins TRBV20-1 and TRBJ2-7; the D gene is possibly TRBD1 (6 bases). Germline V CDR1 and CDR2: DFQATT, SNEGSKA (reference sequence). The V end lost 3 bases, the J end lost 5 bases, and 20 bases lay between the germline ends. The length of the CDR3 is 15 residues. The CDR3 coding sequence is TGCAGTGCTAGTGGGAGTCCACAGGGCCGGAACGAGCAGTACTTC. Amino acid sequence: CSASGSPQGRNEQYF.

The V call is TRBV9, the J call TRBJ1-6; TRBD1 is a possible D gene (5 bases). V lost 0 bases, J lost 6 bases, and 13 bases lay in between. This CDR3 comprises 16 residues. The germline gives CDR1 SGDLS, CDR2 YYNGEE. In DNA, the CDR3 is TGTGCCAGCAGCGTAGGGGACGTCGTAGGTAATTCACCCCTCCACTTT. Protein product: CASSVGDVVGNSPLHF.

The rearrangement joins TRBV6-5 to TRBJ2-3; possible D gene TRBD2, 5 bases. CDR3 size: 15 residues. V lost 6 bases and J lost 2, with 15 bases in between. Germline V CDR1 and CDR2: MNHEY, SVGAGI. The CDR3 DNA is TGTGCCAGCAGAAAAAGGGCGGGCAACACAGATACGCAGTATTTT. Amino acids: CASRKRAGNTDTQYF.

Turning to this clone: Other DNA variants within this sample encode the same CDR3. The chain has TRBV7-3 and TRBJ2-7; TRBD1 matches 8 bases. Germline V lookup: CDR1 SGHTA, CDR2 FQGTGA. This CDR3 has 13 amino acids. V gave up 5 bases and J gave up 1 base; unmatched junction bases: 1. CDR3 sequence: CASSRDRSYEQYF. In DNA form, the CDR3 reads TGTGCCAGCAGCAGGGACAGGTCCTACGAGCAGTACTTC.